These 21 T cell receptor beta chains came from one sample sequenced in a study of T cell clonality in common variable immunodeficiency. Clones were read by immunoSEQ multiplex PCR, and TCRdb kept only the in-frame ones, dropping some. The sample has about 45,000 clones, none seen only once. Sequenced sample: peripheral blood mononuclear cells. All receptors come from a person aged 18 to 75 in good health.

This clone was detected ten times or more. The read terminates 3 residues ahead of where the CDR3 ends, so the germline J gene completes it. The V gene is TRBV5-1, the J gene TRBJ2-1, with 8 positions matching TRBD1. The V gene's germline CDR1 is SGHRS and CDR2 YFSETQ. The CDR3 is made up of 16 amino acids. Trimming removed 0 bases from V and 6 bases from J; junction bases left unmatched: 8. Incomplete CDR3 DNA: TGCGCCAGCAGCTTGGATCGGACAGGGCCCTCCAATGAG. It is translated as CASSLDRTGPSNE. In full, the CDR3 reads CASSLDRTGPSNEQFF.

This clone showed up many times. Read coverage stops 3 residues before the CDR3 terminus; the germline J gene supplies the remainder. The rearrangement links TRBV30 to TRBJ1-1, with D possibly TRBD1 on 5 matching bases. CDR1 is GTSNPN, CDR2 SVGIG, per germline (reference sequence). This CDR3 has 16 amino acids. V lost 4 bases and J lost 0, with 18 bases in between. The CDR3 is CAWIPGGGGLNTEAFF. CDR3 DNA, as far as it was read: TGTGCCTGGATCCCCGGGGGGGGAGGACTGAACACTGAA.

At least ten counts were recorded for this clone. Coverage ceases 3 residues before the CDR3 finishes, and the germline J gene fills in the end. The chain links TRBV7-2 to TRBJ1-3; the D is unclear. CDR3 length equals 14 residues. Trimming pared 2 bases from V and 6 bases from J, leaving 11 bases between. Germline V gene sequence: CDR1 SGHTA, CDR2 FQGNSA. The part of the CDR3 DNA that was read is TGTGCCAGCAGCTTAAACCGGGGTCAAAACACC. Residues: CASSLNRGQNT. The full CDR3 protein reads CASSLNRGQNTIYF.

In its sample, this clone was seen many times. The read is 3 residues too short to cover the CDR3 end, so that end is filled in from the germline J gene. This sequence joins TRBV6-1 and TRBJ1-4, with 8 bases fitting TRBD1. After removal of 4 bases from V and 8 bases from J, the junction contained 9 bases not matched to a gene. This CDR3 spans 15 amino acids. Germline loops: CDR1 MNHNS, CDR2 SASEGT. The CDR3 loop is CASSVMGTGKEKLFF. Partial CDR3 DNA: TGTGCCAGCAGTGTTATGGGGACAGGAAAGGAAAAA.

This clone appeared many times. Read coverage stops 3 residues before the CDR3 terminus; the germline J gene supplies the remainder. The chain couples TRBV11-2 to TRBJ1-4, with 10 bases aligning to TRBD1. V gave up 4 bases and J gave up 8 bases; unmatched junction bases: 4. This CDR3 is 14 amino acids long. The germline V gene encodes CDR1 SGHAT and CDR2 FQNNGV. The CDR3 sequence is CASSSDRGREKLFF. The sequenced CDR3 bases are TGTGCCAGCAGCTCGGACAGGGGGAGAGAAAAA.

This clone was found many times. The DNA read from the CDR3 is TGCAGTGCTAGTCCCCACCGGGGGTCCTACAATGAG. It is translated as CSASPHRGSYNE. The complete CDR3 sequence is CSASPHRGSYNEQFF. This chain links TRBV20-1 with TRBJ2-1, with TRBD2 as a possible D gene (6 bases). The CDR3 end falls 3 residues outside the read, so it is completed with the germline J gene. This CDR3 contains 15 residues. Germline V gives CDR1 DFQATT, CDR2 SNEGSKA (reference sequence). V gave up 3 bases and J gave up 1 base, with 13 bases separating them.

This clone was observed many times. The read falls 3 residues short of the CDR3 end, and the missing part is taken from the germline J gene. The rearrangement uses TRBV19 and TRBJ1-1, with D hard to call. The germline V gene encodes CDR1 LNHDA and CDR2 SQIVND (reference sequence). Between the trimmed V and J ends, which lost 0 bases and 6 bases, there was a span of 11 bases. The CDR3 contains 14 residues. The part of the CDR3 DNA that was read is TGTGCCAGTAGTATAGACGGCAGGTTGCCTGAA. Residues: CASSIDGRLPE. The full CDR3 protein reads CASSIDGRLPEAFF.

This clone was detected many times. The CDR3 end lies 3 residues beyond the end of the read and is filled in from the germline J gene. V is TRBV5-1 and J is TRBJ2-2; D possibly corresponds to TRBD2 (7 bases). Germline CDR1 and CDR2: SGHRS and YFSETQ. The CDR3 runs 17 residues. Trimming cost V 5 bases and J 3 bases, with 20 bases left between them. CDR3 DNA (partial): TGCGCCAGCAGTTCCACCCTAGGGGGAGGGGACACCGGGGAG. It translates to CASSSTLGGGDTGE. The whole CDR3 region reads CASSSTLGGGDTGELFF.

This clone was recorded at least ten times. The CDR3 bases that were read are TGTGCCAGCAGCCTGTCGGGTGGTGCTCAGGGCACTGAA. Translation gives CASSLSGGAQGTE. The CDR3 in its entirety is CASSLSGGAQGTEAFF. The chain joins TRBV7-8 to TRBJ1-1, with D perhaps TRBD1 (5 bases). The read stops 3 residues short of the end of the CDR3; the missing end is completed from the germline J gene. Germline values: CDR1 SGHVS, CDR2 FQNEAQ. CDR3 length: 16 residues. V lost 5 bases and J 4 bases, leaving 20 bases between the germline ends.

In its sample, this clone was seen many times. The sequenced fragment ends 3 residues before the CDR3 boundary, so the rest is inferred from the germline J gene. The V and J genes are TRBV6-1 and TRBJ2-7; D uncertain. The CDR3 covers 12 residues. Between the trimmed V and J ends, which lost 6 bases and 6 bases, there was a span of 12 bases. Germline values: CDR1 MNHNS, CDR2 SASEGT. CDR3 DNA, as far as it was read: TGTGCCAGCAGCGAAATTGGCAGCGAG. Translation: CASSEIGSE. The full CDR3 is CASSEIGSEQYF.

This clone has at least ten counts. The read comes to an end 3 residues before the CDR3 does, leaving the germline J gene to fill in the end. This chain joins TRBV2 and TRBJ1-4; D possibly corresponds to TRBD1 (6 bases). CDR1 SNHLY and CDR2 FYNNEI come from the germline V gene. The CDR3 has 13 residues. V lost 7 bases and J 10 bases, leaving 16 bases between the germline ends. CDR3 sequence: CASMIGGGGKLFF. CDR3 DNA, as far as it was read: TGTGCCAGCATGATTGGTGGGGGCGGAAAA.

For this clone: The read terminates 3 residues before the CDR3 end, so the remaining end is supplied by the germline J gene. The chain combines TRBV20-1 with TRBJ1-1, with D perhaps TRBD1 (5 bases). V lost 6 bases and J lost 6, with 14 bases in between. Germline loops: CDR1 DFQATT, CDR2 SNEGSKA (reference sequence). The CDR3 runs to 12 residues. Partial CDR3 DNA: TGCAGTGCAACCGGGAGGGGCTCTGAA. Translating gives CSATGRGSE. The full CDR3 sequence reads CSATGRGSEAFF.

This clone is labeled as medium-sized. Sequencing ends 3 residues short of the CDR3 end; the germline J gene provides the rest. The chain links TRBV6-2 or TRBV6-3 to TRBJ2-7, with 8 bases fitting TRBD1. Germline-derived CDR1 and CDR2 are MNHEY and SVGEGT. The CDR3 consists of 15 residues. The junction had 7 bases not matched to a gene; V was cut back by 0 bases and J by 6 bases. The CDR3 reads CASSYSMDRAFEQYF. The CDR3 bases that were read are TGTGCCAGCAGTTACTCGATGGACAGGGCTTTCGAG.

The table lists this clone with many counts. The CDR3 loop is CASSPGTGDYNEQFF. CDR3 bases read: TGTGCCAGCAGCCCCGGGACAGGGGACTACAATGAG. The chain employs TRBV6-2 or TRBV6-3 and TRBJ2-1, with 10 bases fitting TRBD1. The CDR3 end lies 3 residues beyond the end of the read and is filled in from the germline J gene. With 6 bases clipped from V and 3 bases from J, the junction kept 5 bases outside the gene matches. The CDR3 spans 15 residues. Germline V lookup: CDR1 MNHEY, CDR2 SVGEGT.

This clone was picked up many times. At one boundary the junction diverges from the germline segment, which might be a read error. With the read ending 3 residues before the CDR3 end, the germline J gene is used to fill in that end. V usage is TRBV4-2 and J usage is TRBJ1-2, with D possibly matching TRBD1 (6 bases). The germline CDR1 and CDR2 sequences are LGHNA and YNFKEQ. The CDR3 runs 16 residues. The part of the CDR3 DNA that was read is TGTGCCAGCAGTCAAGAGGAGGGCAGGGGTCCCTATGGC. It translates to CASSQEEGRGPYG. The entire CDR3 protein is CASSQEEGRGPYGYTF.

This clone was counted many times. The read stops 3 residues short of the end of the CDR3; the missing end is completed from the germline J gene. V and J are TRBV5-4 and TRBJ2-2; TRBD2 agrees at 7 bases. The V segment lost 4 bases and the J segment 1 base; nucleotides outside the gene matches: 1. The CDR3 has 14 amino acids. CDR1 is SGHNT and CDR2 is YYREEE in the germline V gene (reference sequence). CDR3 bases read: TGTGCCAGCAGCCGCGGGGGGAACACCGGGGAG. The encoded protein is CASSRGGNTGE. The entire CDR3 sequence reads CASSRGGNTGELFF.

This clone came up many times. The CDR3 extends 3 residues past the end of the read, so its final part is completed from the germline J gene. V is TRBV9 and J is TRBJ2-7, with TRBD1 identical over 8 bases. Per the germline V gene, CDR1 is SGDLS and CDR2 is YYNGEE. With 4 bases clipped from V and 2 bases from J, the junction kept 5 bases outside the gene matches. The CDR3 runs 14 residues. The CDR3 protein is CASSIGTGTYEQYF. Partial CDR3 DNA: TGTGCCAGCAGCATAGGGACAGGAACCTACGAG.

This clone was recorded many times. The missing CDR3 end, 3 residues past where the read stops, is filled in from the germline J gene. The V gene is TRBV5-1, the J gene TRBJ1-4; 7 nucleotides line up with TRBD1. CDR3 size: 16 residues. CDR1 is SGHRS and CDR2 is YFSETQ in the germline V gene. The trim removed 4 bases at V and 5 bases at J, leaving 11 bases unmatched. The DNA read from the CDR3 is TGCGCCAGCAGCCCACCGACGGGACAGCAGAATGAAAAA. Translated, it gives CASSPPTGQQNEK. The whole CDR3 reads CASSPPTGQQNEKLFF.

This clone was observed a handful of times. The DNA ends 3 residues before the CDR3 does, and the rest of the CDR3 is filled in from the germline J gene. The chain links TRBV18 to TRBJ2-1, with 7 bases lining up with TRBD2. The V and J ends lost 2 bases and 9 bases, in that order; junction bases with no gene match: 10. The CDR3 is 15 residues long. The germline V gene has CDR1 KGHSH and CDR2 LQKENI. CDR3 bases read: TGTGCCAGCTCACCATTGGGAGGGGCGAGTAGTGAG. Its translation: CASSPLGGASSE. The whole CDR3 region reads CASSPLGGASSEQFF.

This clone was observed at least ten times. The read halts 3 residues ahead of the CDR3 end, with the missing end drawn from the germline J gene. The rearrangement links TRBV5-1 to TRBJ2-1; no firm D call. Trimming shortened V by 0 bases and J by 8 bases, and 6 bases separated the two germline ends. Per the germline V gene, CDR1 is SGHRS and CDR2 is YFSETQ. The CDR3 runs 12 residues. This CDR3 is CASSLGPYEQFF. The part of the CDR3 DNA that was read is TGCGCCAGCAGCTTGGGTCCTTATGAG.

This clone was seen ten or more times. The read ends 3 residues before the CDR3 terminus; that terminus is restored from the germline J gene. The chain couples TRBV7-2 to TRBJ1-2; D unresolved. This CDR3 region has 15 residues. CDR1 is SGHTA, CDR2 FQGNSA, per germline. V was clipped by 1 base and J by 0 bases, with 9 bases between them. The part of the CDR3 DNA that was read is TGTGCCAGCAGCTTAGGGCATCTTGCTAACTATGGC. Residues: CASSLGHLANYG. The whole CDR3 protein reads CASSLGHLANYGYTF.